Each of the 18 T cell receptor beta chains below was sequenced from the same sample in a study of spatial heterogeneity in lung cancer. TCRdb reprocessed the 5' RACE reads with MiXCR, giving one entry per CDR3 protein. Seen here are just under 95,000 distinct CDR3 sequences, about 12% observed once, and the top ten hold over 40%. Time point denoted: sample taken at primary tumor resection. No cell sorting; template was whole RNA from tumor, lung tissue or PBMC. The specimen comprised PBMCs, sampled at surgery. Receptors were obtained from a male donor with early-stage non-small cell lung cancer.

This clonotype was detected a few times. J is TRBJ2-1 and V is TRBV9, with D tentatively TRBD2 (5 bases). The germline CDR1 and CDR2 sequences are SGDLS and YYNGEE. The V end lost 1 base, the J end lost 0 bases, and 8 bases lay between the germline ends. This CDR3 contains 15 residues. CDR3 bases: TGTGCCAGCAGCGTACTAGGGAGCTCCTACAATGAGCAGTTCTTC. Protein sequence: CASSVLGSSYNEQFF.

V and J are TRBV28 and TRBJ1-6; D unresolved. This CDR3 contains 13 residues. V was shortened by 7 bases and J by 7 bases, with 11 bases between the two germline ends. Germline V gene lookup returns CDR1 MDHEN and CDR2 SYDVKM. The CDR3 is CASNRIVNSPLHF. The CDR3 nucleotides read TGTGCCAGCAATAGAATAGTCAATTCACCCCTCCACTTT.

About this clonotype: One base away lies a much larger clone, so this may be a sequencing read error. The rearrangement links TRBV9 to TRBJ2-3; 7 bases map to TRBD2. CDR1 is SGDLS, CDR2 YYNGEE, per germline. The CDR3 contains 13 residues. The CDR3, as DNA: TGTGCCTGCAGCGGGGTGTTCACAGATACGCAGTATTTT. This encodes CACSGVFTDTQYF.

This clonotype has ten or more counts. The J gene is TRBJ2-1, the V gene TRBV9; D not certain. The CDR3 is 17 residues long. CDR1 and CDR2 from the germline V gene are SGDLS and YYNGEE. Trimming took 4 bases from V and 4 from J, leaving 21 bases between them. The chain's CDR3 is CASSPPPKASLYNEQFF. In DNA, the CDR3 is TGTGCCAGCAGCCCCCCTCCTAAAGCGTCCCTTTACAATGAGCAGTTCTTC. The complete variable domain, with remaining parts taken from reference TRBV9 and TRBJ2-1, reads DSGVTQTPKHLITATGQRVTLRCSPRSGDLSVYWYQQSLDQGLQFLIQYYNGEERAKGNILERFSAQQFPDLHSELNLSSLELGDSALYFCASSPPPKASLYNEQFFGPGTRLTVL.

Worth noting for this clonotype: One end of the junction is discordant with germline, which a read error may explain. The CDR3 sequence is CASSFGGAKTGELFF. The CDR3 DNA reads TGTGCCAGCAGCTTTGGGGGCGCGAAAACCGGGGAGCTGTTTTTT. V is TRBV7-2 and J is TRBJ2-2, with a weak D call TRBD1 (6 bases). The CDR3 length is 15 residues. The germline V gene has CDR1 SGHTA and CDR2 FQGNSA.

Here the CDR3 reads CATSRDKGTGGHYGYTF. The CDR3 nucleotides read TGTGCCACCAGCAGAGATAAGGGGACAGGGGGCCACTATGGCTACACCTTC. The genes are TRBV15 and TRBJ1-2; TRBD1 aligns across 12 bases. The CDR3 is made up of 17 amino acids. CDR1 and CDR2 from the germline V gene are LNHNV and YYDKDF (reference sequence). Trimming took 0 bases from V and 3 from J; bases not matched to a gene: 5.

V gene TRBV7-2 combines with J gene TRBJ2-1; no reliable D call. The CDR3 totals 16 residues. V shed 5 bases and J shed 0 bases, with 14 bases lying between them. Germline V gene data show CDR1 as SGHTA and CDR2 as FQGNSA. The CDR3 reads CASSPRWANSYNEQFF. In nucleotides, the CDR3 is TGTGCCAGCAGCCCTAGGTGGGCTAACTCCTACAATGAGCAGTTCTTC.

This clonotype occurred many times. The rearrangement links TRBV30 to TRBJ2-7; 9 nucleotides line up with TRBD1. Germline CDR1 reads GTSNPN; CDR2 reads SVGIG (reference sequence). CDR3 size: 14 residues. Trimming took 1 base from V and 5 from J; bases not matched to a gene: 6. The CDR3 region is CAWSAGTGRNEQYF. In nucleotides, the CDR3 is TGTGCCTGGAGTGCCGGGACAGGGCGCAACGAGCAGTACTTC.

There are a few counts of this clonotype. CDR3 nucleotide sequence: TGCGCCAGCAGCGCGGGACTAGCGGGGGGGCCTTCCGCCATTCAGTACTTC. It codes for CASSAGLAGGPSAIQYF. This chain connects TRBV5-1 to TRBJ2-4, with 16 bases that match TRBD2. The germline CDR1 and CDR2 sequences are SGHRS and YFSETQ. This CDR3 is built from 17 residues. V lost 4 bases, J lost 9 bases, and 10 bases stayed unmatched.

This clonotype was seen just once. The chain combines TRBV6-1 with TRBJ2-7; 9 positions match TRBD1. V was clipped by 5 bases and J by 0 bases; unmatched bases: 5. This CDR3 contains 15 residues. In germline, CDR1 is MNHNS, CDR2 SASEGT. CDR3 in DNA: TGTGCCAGCAGTCGAACAGGGGGCATCTCCTACGAGCAGTACTTC. Translating gives CASSRTGGISYEQYF.

This clonotype showed up just a few times. This chain connects TRBV11-2 to TRBJ2-2; no reliable D call. Per germline, CDR1 SGHAT and CDR2 FQNNGV. V was shortened by 4 bases and J by 1 base, with 10 bases between the two germline ends. The CDR3 totals 15 residues. Written as DNA, the CDR3 is TGTGCCAGCAGCTCCTCCCCAGGGAACACCGGGGAGCTGTTTTTT. This sequence encodes CASSSSPGNTGELFF.

This clonotype has ten or more counts. This chain links TRBV18 with TRBJ2-1, with D possibly TRBD1 on 5 matching bases. V dropped 6 bases and J dropped 0 bases, with 9 bases sitting between them. The germline V gene has CDR1 KGHSH and CDR2 LQKENI. The length of the CDR3 is 14 residues. The CDR3 DNA follows: TGTGCCAGCTCGCAGGGTCCCTCCTACAATGAGCAGTTCTTC. It encodes CASSQGPSYNEQFF.

The V gene is TRBV20-1, the J gene TRBJ2-3, with 8 positions matching TRBD2. Trimming at V came to 3 bases and at J to 3 bases, leaving 2 bases not matched to a gene. Germline assignment: CDR1 DFQATT and CDR2 SNEGSKA (reference sequence). This CDR3 has 13 residues. CDR3 residues: CSASAGGTDTQYF. As DNA, the CDR3 is TGCAGTGCTAGTGCGGGGGGAACAGATACGCAGTATTTT.

This clonotype was seen only a few times. CDR3 nucleotide sequence: TGTGCCAGCAGTTCCCCGGCGGCGGCGGAGAACACCGGGGAGCTGTTTTTT. Translating gives CASSSPAAAENTGELFF. V usage is TRBV6-5 and J usage is TRBJ2-2; D not certain. The CDR3 has 17 amino acids. Trimming left V 4 bases short and J 1 base short, with 16 bases between. Germline-derived CDR1 and CDR2 are MNHEY and SVGAGI.

The rearrangement uses TRBV29-1 and TRBJ1-1; D possibly corresponds to TRBD1 (5 bases). The germline V and J ends were trimmed by 8 bases and 4 bases, with 17 bases remaining between them. This CDR3 comprises 13 residues. Germline CDR1 is SQVTM and CDR2 is ANQGSEA. As DNA, the CDR3 is TGCAGCCTCCGAATGGCGGGGGGCACTGAAGCTTTCTTT. Amino acid sequence: CSLRMAGGTEAFF.

This clonotype was counted ten times or more. The rearrangement uses TRBV6-5 and TRBJ1-1, with D unclear. The CDR3 spans 14 residues. Per the germline V gene, CDR1 is MNHEY and CDR2 is SVGAGI. Trimming took 0 bases from V and 3 from J, leaving 8 bases between them. In DNA, the CDR3 is TGTGCCAGCAGTTACTCTCCCTTCGACACTGAAGCTTTCTTT. This codes for CASSYSPFDTEAFF.

In this sample, this clonotype turned up many times. This chain joins TRBV29-1 and TRBJ2-2, with a weak D call TRBD2 (5 bases). From germline, CDR1 is SQVTM and CDR2 ANQGSEA. The ends were cut back, 0 bases at V and 6 bases at J, with 11 bases in the middle. This CDR3 region has 14 residues. CDR3 nucleotides: TGCAGCGTTGAAGATGCGAGGGAACCCGGGGAGCTGTTTTTT. It yields the protein CSVEDAREPGELFF.

This clonotype was detected many times. The chain carries TRBV7-9 and TRBJ2-5; weak D call: TRBD2 (5 bases). Germline loops: CDR1 SEHNR, CDR2 FQNEAQ (reference sequence). Deletions cut 3 bases from V and 2 bases from J, with 10 bases between. The CDR3 runs 14 residues. The CDR3 sequence: CASSFFAGQETQYF. The CDR3 DNA is TGTGCCAGCAGCTTCTTCGCGGGTCAAGAGACCCAGTACTTC.